This T cell receptor beta chain was sequenced for a study of CD8+CD57+ T cells in acquired aplastic anemia (dated by TCRdb to the late 2010s). Study-level background: DNA extracted from sorted CD4+ and CD8+ cells had a mean of around 3.3 ug, with a range of roughly 0.2 to 27.4 ug. Mean read counts for healthy donor samples were around 10 million for CD4+ cells and some 12 million for CD8+ cells. Findings and caveats that apply to the study as a whole: No significant difference in CD8+ Simpson's diversity was found between patients and healthy controls (P=0.060). Roughly 29 CD8+ CDR3 sequences were shared between patients and controls but appeared highly expressed in patients and within their immunodominant clones.

Profiling of TCR beta VDJ combinations and CDR3 sequences used genomic DNA as the template. An Illumina HiSeq 2000 was used for TCR repertoire sequencing. Processing in the source paper ran as follows. TRBV/TRBJ rearrangement plots, CDR3 size and DJ length profiles, and Simpson's diversity index were used to assess repertoires. The immunodominant clone was defined as the most abundant DNA sequence in deep sequencing data. CDR3 amino acid sequences were screened for sharing across subjects and were compared with published repertoires and the VDJdb database. The public reads were quality trimmed at Q25 with fastp and then assembled into clones with MiXCR by TCRdb, keeping productive beta chains. Rows are unified per CDR3 protein, each entry keeping the most common DNA and genes. TCRdb, not the original authors, processed these V and J calls. This sample is represented by around 190,000 distinct CDR3 sequences; roughly half of them were singletons. More than 15% of the sample goes to the ten largest clones.

The sample holds many counts of this clonotype. The clone's antigen remains unknown. One base away there is no much larger clone; base qualities are not given. Including the terminal cysteine and phenylalanine, the CDR3 comprises 14 residues. Only the CDR3 portion is preserved as DNA: 42 bases, with reading frame beginning at the first base. Deletion took 3 bases off V and 6 bases off J, with a span of 17 bases between the germline ends. CDR1 and CDR2, looked up from the germline V gene (reference sequence), are DFQATT and SNEGSKA. In this study, sorted CD4+ and CD8+ T cells from the blood of healthy subjects and of severe aplastic anemia patients had their TCR repertoires deep-sequenced. Ficoll-Paque density gradient centrifugation was used to isolate peripheral blood mononuclear cells. Before DNA was extracted, CD4+ and CD8+ T cells were sorted using either FACS or magnetic beads.

This TCR was recovered from a human donor in good health, serving as a control. The chain links TRBV20-1 with TRBJ1-1; the D gene is perhaps TRBD1, on 5 matching bases. Sequenced input: sorted CD4+, CD8+, or CD8+CD57+ T cells (not recorded which) from PBMCs. CDR3 region: CSARSAGDFAEAFF. The DNA sequence is given as TGCAGTGCTAGGAGCGCGGGGGATTTCGCTGAAGCTTTCTTT.